The TCR beta chain under discussion was sequenced for a study of T cells in Graves' hyperthyroidism and ophthalmopathy. Background on the study: Peripheral blood was secured at the point of initial diagnosis, before any treatment. Study-wide findings and caveats: Blood also contained most expanded thyroid clonotypes above 0.001.

The length of the CDR3 is 18 residues. V gave up 0 bases and J gave up 5 bases; unmatched junction bases: 10. Germline V lookup: CDR1 MNHNY, CDR2 SVGAGI (reference sequence). RNA transcripts gave rise to amplified TCR beta CDR3 regions. The TCR CDR3 was amplified in a first-round RT-PCR using the HTBI primer set. TCRdb reprocessed the multiplex PCR reads via MiXCR and lists one record per CDR3 protein. Of some 690,000 distinct CDR3 sequences in the sample, roughly 17% were seen once. This clonotype was recorded at least ten times. Antigen unknown. The chain joins TRBV6-6 to TRBJ2-5, with TRBD2 matching 12 bases. The sequencing input was blood. This TCR was recovered from a man aged 50 to 60 with Graves' hyperthyroidism. The CDR3 protein is CASSYSRSSGRARETQYF. DNA for the CDR3: TGTGCCAGCAGTTACTCGAGGTCTAGCGGGAGGGCCCGTGAGACCCAGTACTTC.